Listed below are T cell receptor beta chains from one sample, sequenced in a study of vaccination effects on CD4 cells after COVID-19. No antigen has been assigned to these receptors. Assay: immunoSEQ multiplex PCR; the TCRdb copy retains only in-frame clones and omits some. The table records under 70,000 clones, 60% to 80% of them present only once. This specimen consisted of CD4+ T cells from PBMCs cultured with HCoV-OC43 spike peptides, obtained before COVID-19 vaccination. These receptors came from a human donor who received a COVID-19 vaccine. CDR3s include the opening cysteine and the closing phenylalanine or tryptophan. The D gene is left open where the match is weak. Clone sizes are given selectively: once, few, many, or a class where the clone is expanded.

V	D	size	J	length	DNA	CDR3
TRBV7-3	-	-	TRBJ2-3	14	TGTGCCAGCAGCTTAAGCAGGGGAGCGGATACGCAGTATTTT	CASSLSRGADTQYF
TRBV9	-	once	TRBJ1-6	17	TGTGCCAGCAGCGGATCCTCCCCCGCCTTGAGGGATTCACCCCTCCACTTT	CASSGSSPALRDSPLHF
TRBV6-1	TRBD1	few	TRBJ1-4	16	TGTGCCAGCAGCGAAGGTGGGGCAGGGGGCTGGGAAAAACTGTTTTTT	CASSEGGAGGWEKLFF
TRBV10-2	TRBD2	once	TRBJ2-2	15	TGCGCCAGCTCGCGGGGGGGATCGAACACCGGGGAGCTGTTTTTT	CASSRGGSNTGELFF
TRBV2	-	-	TRBJ1-2	12	TGTGCCAGCCAGGTGGAAAACTATGGCTACACCTTC	CASQVENYGYTF
TRBV7-2	-	-	TRBJ2-3	14	TGTGCCAGCAGCCCCCAGACTAGTAGGGATACGCAGTATTTT	CASSPQTSRDTQYF
TRBV10-2	-	-	TRBJ1-6	13	TGCGCCAGCCGACAGGCCTATAATTCACCCCTCCACTTT	CASRQAYNSPLHF
TRBV5-1	-	few	TRBJ1-5	14	TGCGCCAGCAGCTTGTATGGTGGCAATCAGCCCCAGCATTTT	CASSLYGGNQPQHF
TRBV24-1	-	-	TRBJ1-4	15	TGTGCCACCAGTGATTCCCGGGTTGAGGGGGAAAAACTGTTTTTT	CATSDSRVEGEKLFF
TRBV30	-	-	TRBJ1-3	15	TGTGCCTGGAGCCCCCGGGTGTTCTCTGGAAACACCATATATTTT	CAWSPRVFSGNTIYF
TRBV19	TRBD1	-	TRBJ2-3	14	TGTGCCAGTCAACAGGGGGCAAGCACAGATACGCAGTATTTT	CASQQGASTDTQYF
TRBV6-2/TRBV6-3	-	-	TRBJ1-6	18	TGTGCCAGCAGTTACTCCGGGGGCCTGAGCTCCTATAATTCACCCCTCCACTTT	CASSYSGGLSSYNSPLHF
TRBV21-1	-	-	TRBJ2-5	17	TGTGCCAGCAGCAAAGTTGTGACTAGCGCCGAGCAAGAGACCCAGTACTTC	CASSKVVTSAEQETQYF
TRBV5-1	-	once	TRBJ1-1	15	TGCGCCAGCAGCTTGGCCACGGGGGCGAGAACTGAAGCTTTCTTT	CASSLATGARTEAFF
TRBV10-2	-	-	TRBJ1-3	15	TGCGCCAGCAGCACCGGACAAGCCTCTGGAAACACCATATATTTT	CASSTGQASGNTIYF
TRBV9	TRBD1	-	TRBJ1-1	16	TGTGCCAGCAGCGTTTTCCCGGGACAGAGTGCCACTGAAGCTTTCTTT	CASSVFPGQSATEAFF
TRBV5-1	-	few	TRBJ1-3	15	TGCGCCAGCAGCCCCGCGGCCGCCTCTGGAAACACCATATATTTT	CASSPAAASGNTIYF
TRBV13	TRBD2	-	TRBJ2-4	15	TGTGCCAGCAGGCGAAGCGGGGGGGCCATAAACATTCAGTACTTC	CASRRSGGAINIQYF
TRBV27	-	-	TRBJ2-5	15	TGTGCCAGCAGAAGCGTTGACAGGTTGGCAGAGACCCAGTACTTC	CASRSVDRLAETQYF
TRBV5-1	TRBD1	-	TRBJ2-2	16	TGCGCCAGCAGCTTTAGAGGACAGGGTGACACCGGGGAGCTGTTTTTT	CASSFRGQGDTGELFF